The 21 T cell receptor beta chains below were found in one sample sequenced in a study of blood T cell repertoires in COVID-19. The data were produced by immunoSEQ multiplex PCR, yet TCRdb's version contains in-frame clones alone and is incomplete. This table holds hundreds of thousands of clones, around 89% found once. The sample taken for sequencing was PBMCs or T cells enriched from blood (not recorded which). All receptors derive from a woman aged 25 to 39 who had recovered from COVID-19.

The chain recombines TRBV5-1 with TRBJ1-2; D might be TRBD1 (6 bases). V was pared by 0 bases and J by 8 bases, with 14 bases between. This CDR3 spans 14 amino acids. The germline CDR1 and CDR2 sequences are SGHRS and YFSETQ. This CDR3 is CASSLEKTGSGYTF. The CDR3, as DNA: TGCGCCAGCAGCTTGGAGAAAACAGGGAGCGGCTACACCTTC.

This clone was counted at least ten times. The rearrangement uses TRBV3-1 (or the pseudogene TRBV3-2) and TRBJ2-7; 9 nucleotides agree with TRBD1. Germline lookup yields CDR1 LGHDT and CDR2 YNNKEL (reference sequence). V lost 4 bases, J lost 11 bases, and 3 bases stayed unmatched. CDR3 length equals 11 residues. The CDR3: CASSLGTGKYF. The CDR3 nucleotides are TGTGCCAGCAGCCTCGGGACAGGGAAGTACTTC.

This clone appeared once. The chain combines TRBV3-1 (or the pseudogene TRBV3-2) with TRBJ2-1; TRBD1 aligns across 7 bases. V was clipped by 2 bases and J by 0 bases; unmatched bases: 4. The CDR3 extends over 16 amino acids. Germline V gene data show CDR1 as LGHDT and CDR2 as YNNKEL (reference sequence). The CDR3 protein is CASSQLTGSSYNEQFF. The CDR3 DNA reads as TGTGCCAGCAGCCAATTGACAGGGAGCTCCTACAATGAGCAGTTCTTC.

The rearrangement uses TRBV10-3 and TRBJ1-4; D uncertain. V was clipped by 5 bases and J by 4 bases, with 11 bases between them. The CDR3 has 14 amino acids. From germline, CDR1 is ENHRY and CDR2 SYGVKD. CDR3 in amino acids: CAISRGKGNEKLFF. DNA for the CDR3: TGTGCCATCAGTCGGGGTAAAGGTAATGAAAAACTGTTTTTT.

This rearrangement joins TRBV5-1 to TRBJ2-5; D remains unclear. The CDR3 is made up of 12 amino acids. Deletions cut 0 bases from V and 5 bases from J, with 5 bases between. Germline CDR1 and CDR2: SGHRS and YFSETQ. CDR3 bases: TGCGCCAGCAGCTTGGTTCTTGAGACCCAGTACTTC. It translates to CASSLVLETQYF.

CDR3: CAWRGVDSGNTIYF. In nucleotides, the CDR3 is TGTGCCTGGAGAGGGGTGGACTCTGGAAACACCATATATTTT. The gene calls are TRBV30 and TRBJ1-3; TRBD1 might be the D (5 bases). Trimming removed 3 bases at V and 0 bases at J, with 9 bases between. Germline values: CDR1 GTSNPN, CDR2 SVGIG (reference sequence). This CDR3 comprises 14 residues.

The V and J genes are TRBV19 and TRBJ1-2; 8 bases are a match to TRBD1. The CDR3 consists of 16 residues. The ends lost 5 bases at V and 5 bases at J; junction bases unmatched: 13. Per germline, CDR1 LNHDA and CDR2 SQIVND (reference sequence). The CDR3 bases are TGTGCCAGTAGTTCCAAACCCCGGACAGGGCGGTATGGCTACACCTTC. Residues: CASSSKPRTGRYGYTF.

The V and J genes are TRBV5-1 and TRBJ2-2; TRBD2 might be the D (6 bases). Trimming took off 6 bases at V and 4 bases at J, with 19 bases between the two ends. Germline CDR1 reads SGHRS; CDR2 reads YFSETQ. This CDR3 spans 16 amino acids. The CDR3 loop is CASNGGVMSVTGELFF. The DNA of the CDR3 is TGCGCCAGCAACGGGGGAGTCATGAGTGTCACCGGGGAGCTGTTTTTT.

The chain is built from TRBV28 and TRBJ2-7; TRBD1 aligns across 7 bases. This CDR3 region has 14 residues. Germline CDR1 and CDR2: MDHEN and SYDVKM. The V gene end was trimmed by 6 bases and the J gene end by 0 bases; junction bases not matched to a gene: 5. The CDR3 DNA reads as TGTGCCAGCAGGGGGACAGCTACCTCCTACGAGCAGTACTTC. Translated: CASRGTATSYEQYF.

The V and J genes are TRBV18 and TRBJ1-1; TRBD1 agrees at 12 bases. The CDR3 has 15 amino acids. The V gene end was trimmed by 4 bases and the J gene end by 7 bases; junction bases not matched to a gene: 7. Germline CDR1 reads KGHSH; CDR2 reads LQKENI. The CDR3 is CASSLRGQGADEAFF. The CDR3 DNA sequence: TGTGCCAGCTCACTTAGGGGACAGGGGGCTGATGAAGCTTTCTTT. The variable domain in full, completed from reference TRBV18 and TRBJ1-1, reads NAGVMQNPRHLVRRRGQEARLRCSPMKGHSHVYWYRQLPEEGLKFMVYLQKENIIDESGMPKERFSAEFPKEGPSILRIQQVVRGDSAAYFCASSLRGQGADEAFFGQGTRLTVV.

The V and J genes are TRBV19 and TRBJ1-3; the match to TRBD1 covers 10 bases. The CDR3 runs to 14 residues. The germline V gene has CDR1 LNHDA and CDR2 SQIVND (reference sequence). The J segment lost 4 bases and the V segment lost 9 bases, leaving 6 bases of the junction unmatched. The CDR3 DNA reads TGTGCCAGCGAGGACAGGGGGTCGGGAAACACCATATATTTT. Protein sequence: CASEDRGSGNTIYF.

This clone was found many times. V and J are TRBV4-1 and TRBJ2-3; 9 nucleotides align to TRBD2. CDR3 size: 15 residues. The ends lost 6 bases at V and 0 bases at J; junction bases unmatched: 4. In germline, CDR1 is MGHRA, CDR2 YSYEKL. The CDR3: CASSPTSGSTDTQYF. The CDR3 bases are TGCGCCAGCAGTCCGACTAGCGGTAGCACAGATACGCAGTATTTT.

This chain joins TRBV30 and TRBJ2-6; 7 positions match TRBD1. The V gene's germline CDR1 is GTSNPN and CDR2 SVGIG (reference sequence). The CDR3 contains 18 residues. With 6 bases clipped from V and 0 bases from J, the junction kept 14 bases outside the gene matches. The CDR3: CACPPPDRFPSGANVLTF. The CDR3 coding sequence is TGTGCCTGTCCCCCGCCGGACAGGTTCCCCTCTGGGGCCAACGTCCTGACTTTC.

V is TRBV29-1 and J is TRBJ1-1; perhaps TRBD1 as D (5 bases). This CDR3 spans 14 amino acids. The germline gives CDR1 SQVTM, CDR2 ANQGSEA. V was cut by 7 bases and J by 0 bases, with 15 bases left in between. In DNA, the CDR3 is TGCAGCGGCCAAATCCGGGGGATGAACACTGAAGCTTTCTTT. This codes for CSGQIRGMNTEAFF. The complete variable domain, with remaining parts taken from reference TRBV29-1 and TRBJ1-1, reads SAVISQKPSRDICQRGTSLTIQCQVDSQVTMMFWYRQQPGQSLTLIATANQGSEATYESGFVIDKFPISRPNLTFSTLTVSNMSPEDSSIYLCSGQIRGMNTEAFFGQGTRLTVV.

The CDR3 sequence is CASSSGQGTNYGYTF. As DNA, the CDR3 is TGCGCCAGCAGCTCTGGTCAGGGCACGAACTATGGCTACACCTTC. This rearrangement joins TRBV5-1 to TRBJ1-2; D might be TRBD1 (5 bases). Trimming left V 3 bases short and J 2 bases short, with 14 bases between. The CDR3 is made up of 15 amino acids. Germline values: CDR1 SGHRS, CDR2 YFSETQ.

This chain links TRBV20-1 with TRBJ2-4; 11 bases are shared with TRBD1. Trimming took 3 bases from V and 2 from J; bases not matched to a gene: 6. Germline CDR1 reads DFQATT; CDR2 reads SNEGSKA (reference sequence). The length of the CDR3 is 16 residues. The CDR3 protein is CSASGGTGGSKNIQYF. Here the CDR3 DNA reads TGCAGTGCTAGTGGTGGGACAGGGGGGTCCAAAAACATTCAGTACTTC.

CDR3 sequence reads: CASSVDLAGGYTQYF. The CDR3, as DNA: TGTGCCAGCAGCGTAGACCTAGCGGGAGGGTATACGCAGTATTTT. The V gene is TRBV9, the J gene TRBJ2-3; TRBD2 matches 12 bases. The CDR3 totals 15 residues. From germline, CDR1 is SGDLS and CDR2 YYNGEE. Trimming removed 0 bases from V and 7 bases from J; junction bases left unmatched: 3.

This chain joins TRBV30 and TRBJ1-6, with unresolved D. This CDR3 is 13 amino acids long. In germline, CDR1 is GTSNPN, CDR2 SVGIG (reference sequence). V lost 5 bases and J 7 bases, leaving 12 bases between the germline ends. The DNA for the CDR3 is TGTGCCTGGCATGCGGGGAGGAATTCACCCCTCCACTTT. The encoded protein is CAWHAGRNSPLHF. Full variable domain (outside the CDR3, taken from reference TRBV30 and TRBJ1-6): SQTIHQWPATLVQPVGSPLSLECTVEGTSNPNLYWYRQAAGRGLQLLFYSVGIGQISSEVPQNLSASRPQDRQFILSSKKLLLSDSGFYLCAWHAGRNSPLHFGNGTRLTVT.

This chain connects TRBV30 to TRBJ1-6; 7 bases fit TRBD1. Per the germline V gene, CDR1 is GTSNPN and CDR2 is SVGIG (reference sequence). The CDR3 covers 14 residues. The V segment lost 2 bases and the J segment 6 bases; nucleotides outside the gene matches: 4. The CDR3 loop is CAWSPGQPNSPLHF. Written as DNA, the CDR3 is TGTGCCTGGAGTCCGGGACAGCCTAATTCACCCCTCCACTTT.

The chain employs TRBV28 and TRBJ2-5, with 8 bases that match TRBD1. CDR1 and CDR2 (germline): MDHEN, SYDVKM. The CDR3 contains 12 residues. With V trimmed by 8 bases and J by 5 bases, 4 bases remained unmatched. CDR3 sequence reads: CASETGVETQYF. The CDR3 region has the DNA TGTGCCAGCGAGACAGGGGTCGAGACCCAGTACTTC. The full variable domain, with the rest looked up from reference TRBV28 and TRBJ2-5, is DVKVTQSSRYLVKRTGEKVFLECVQDMDHENMFWYRQDPGLGLRLIYFSYDVKMKEKGDIPEGYSVSREKKERFSLILESASTNQTSMYLCASETGVETQYFGPGTRLLVL.

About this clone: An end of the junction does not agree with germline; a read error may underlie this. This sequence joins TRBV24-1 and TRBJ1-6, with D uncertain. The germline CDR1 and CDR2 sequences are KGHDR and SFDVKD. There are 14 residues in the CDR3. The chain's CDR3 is CATSDGGVNSPLHF. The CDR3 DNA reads TGTGCCACCAGTGATGGCGGAGTAAATTCGCCCCTCCACTTT.